These T cell receptor beta chains were read from a single sample in a study of shared clonotypes between healthy human individuals. This table comes from immunoSEQ multiplex PCR, and its TCRdb copy is limited to in-frame clones, with some not included. The sample has more than 2,000,000 clones; just over 90% are singletons. Sequenced material: naive CD4+ T cells sorted from blood. These receptors came from a man aged 18 to 30 in good health. Each CDR3 is given with its conserved first and last residue. Each record gives: J gene, V gene, D gene, clone size, CDR3 protein, CDR3 DNA. D genes are given only for firm matches. Clone size appears in some rows only: once, few, many, or a class for an expanded clone.

j_call: TRBJ2-3
v_call: TRBV5-1
d_call: NA
clone_size: once
cdr3_aa: CASSLALGASAIDTQYF
cdr3_nt: TGCGCCAGCAGCTTGGCCTTGGGGGCTAGTGCAATAGATACGCAGTATTTT

j_call: TRBJ2-5
v_call: TRBV30
d_call: TRBD1
clone_size: NA
cdr3_aa: CAWSTGTGAFQETQYF
cdr3_nt: TGTGCCTGGAGTACAGGGACAGGGGCCTTTCAAGAGACCCAGTACTTC

j_call: TRBJ1-5
v_call: TRBV27
d_call: NA
clone_size: NA
cdr3_aa: CASGAGSLNQPQHF
cdr3_nt: TGTGCCAGCGGGGCAGGCTCTCTCAATCAGCCCCAGCATTTT

j_call: TRBJ2-1
v_call: TRBV7-6
d_call: TRBD2
clone_size: NA
cdr3_aa: CASSFGLAGRDEQFF
cdr3_nt: TGTGCCAGCAGCTTCGGGCTAGCGGGAAGGGATGAGCAGTTCTTC

j_call: TRBJ2-1
v_call: TRBV14
d_call: TRBD1
clone_size: NA
cdr3_aa: CASSIRQGAEQFF
cdr3_nt: TGTGCCAGCAGCATAAGACAGGGGGCTGAGCAGTTCTTC

j_call: TRBJ2-3
v_call: TRBV19
d_call: NA
clone_size: NA
cdr3_aa: CASSRADTDTQYF
cdr3_nt: TGTGCCAGTAGTCGGGCAGACACAGATACGCAGTATTTT

j_call: TRBJ1-1
v_call: TRBV5-6
d_call: TRBD1
clone_size: NA
cdr3_aa: CASSLDRGWRNTEAFF
cdr3_nt: TGTGCCAGCAGCCTCGACAGGGGGTGGAGGAACACTGAAGCTTTCTTT

j_call: TRBJ1-2
v_call: TRBV19
d_call: NA
clone_size: once
cdr3_aa: CASSQQVRYGYTF
cdr3_nt: TGTGCCAGTAGCCAACAGGTTCGCTATGGCTACACCTTC

j_call: TRBJ2-7
v_call: TRBV18
d_call: NA
clone_size: NA
cdr3_aa: CASSPLDTDFSYEQYF
cdr3_nt: TGTGCCAGCTCACCACTGGACACCGATTTTTCCTACGAGCAGTACTTC

j_call: TRBJ1-2
v_call: TRBV7-9
d_call: NA
clone_size: NA
cdr3_aa: CASSLAQGGYTF
cdr3_nt: TGTGCCAGCAGCTTAGCTCAGGGGGGCTACACCTTC

j_call: TRBJ2-7
v_call: TRBV10-3
d_call: NA
clone_size: NA
cdr3_aa: CATRTQQGFYEQYF
cdr3_nt: TGTGCCACCCGAACCCAACAGGGATTCTACGAGCAGTACTTC

j_call: TRBJ1-1
v_call: TRBV5-6
d_call: TRBD1
clone_size: NA
cdr3_aa: CASRVTDRQNTEAFF
cdr3_nt: TGTGCCAGCAGAGTTACGGACAGGCAGAACACTGAAGCTTTCTTT

j_call: TRBJ1-1
v_call: TRBV7-9
d_call: NA
clone_size: NA
cdr3_aa: CASTPWGNTEAFF
cdr3_nt: TGTGCCAGCACCCCTTGGGGGAACACTGAAGCTTTCTTT

j_call: TRBJ2-2
v_call: TRBV11-2
d_call: TRBD1
clone_size: NA
cdr3_aa: CASSPGQGRTNTGELFF
cdr3_nt: TGTGCCAGCAGTCCCGGACAGGGAAGAACGAACACCGGGGAGCTGTTTTTT

j_call: TRBJ1-1
v_call: TRBV10-1
d_call: NA
clone_size: NA
cdr3_aa: CASSESTGNTEAFF
cdr3_nt: TGCGCCAGCAGTGAGTCCACAGGGAACACTGAAGCTTTCTTT

j_call: TRBJ2-7
v_call: TRBV2
d_call: NA
clone_size: NA
cdr3_aa: CASGEVYEQYF
cdr3_nt: TGTGCCAGCGGCGAGGTGTACGAGCAGTACTTC

j_call: TRBJ2-4
v_call: TRBV5-4
d_call: TRBD2
clone_size: NA
cdr3_aa: CASSFDREDIQYF
cdr3_nt: TGTGCCAGCAGCTTTGATCGGGAGGACATTCAGTACTTC

j_call: TRBJ2-7
v_call: TRBV7-2
d_call: TRBD2
clone_size: NA
cdr3_aa: CASSLVLAGATFYEQYF
cdr3_nt: TGTGCCAGCAGCTTAGTACTAGCGGGAGCAACCTTCTACGAGCAGTACTTC

j_call: TRBJ2-7
v_call: TRBV5-5
d_call: TRBD2
clone_size: NA
cdr3_aa: CASSLEGGLAAYEQYF
cdr3_nt: TGTGCCAGCAGCTTGGAGGGAGGACTAGCGGCCTACGAGCAGTACTTC

j_call: TRBJ1-6
v_call: TRBV19
d_call: NA
clone_size: NA
cdr3_aa: CASSIRGDNSPLHF
cdr3_nt: TGTGCCAGTAGTATAAGGGGAGATAATTCACCCCTCCACTTT

j_call: TRBJ2-3
v_call: TRBV27
d_call: TRBD2
clone_size: NA
cdr3_aa: CASRRLAGEITDTQYF
cdr3_nt: TGTGCCAGCCGCCGACTAGCGGGGGAGATAACAGATACGCAGTATTTT

j_call: TRBJ1-4
v_call: TRBV4-1
d_call: NA
clone_size: NA
cdr3_aa: CASSQETGRAYNEKLFF
cdr3_nt: TGCGCCAGCAGCCAAGAAACAGGGCGGGCTTATAATGAAAAACTGTTTTTT

j_call: TRBJ2-1
v_call: TRBV5-1
d_call: TRBD2
clone_size: once
cdr3_aa: CASSLLAGGDNEQFF
cdr3_nt: TGCGCCAGCAGCCTGTTAGCGGGGGGTGACAATGAGCAGTTCTTC

j_call: TRBJ2-2
v_call: TRBV19
d_call: NA
clone_size: NA
cdr3_aa: CASSTRSPRGELFF
cdr3_nt: TGTGCCAGTAGTACGAGAAGTCCTCGAGGGGAGCTGTTTTTT

j_call: TRBJ1-1
v_call: TRBV6-6
d_call: NA
clone_size: NA
cdr3_aa: CASSYEGRAGEAFF
cdr3_nt: TGTGCCAGCAGTTACGAGGGCAGGGCGGGTGAAGCTTTCTTT

j_call: TRBJ2-1
v_call: TRBV19
d_call: TRBD1
clone_size: NA
cdr3_aa: CASTRDRVRYNEQFF
cdr3_nt: TGTGCCAGTACCCGGGACAGGGTTCGCTACAATGAGCAGTTCTTC

j_call: TRBJ2-5
v_call: TRBV7-9
d_call: NA
clone_size: once
cdr3_aa: CASSLAAAGSQETQYF
cdr3_nt: TGTGCCAGCAGCTTAGCCGCCGCGGGGTCCCAAGAGACCCAGTACTTC

j_call: TRBJ2-7
v_call: TRBV7-2
d_call: TRBD2
clone_size: NA
cdr3_aa: CASSLPIAGVLRSDEQYF
cdr3_nt: TGTGCCAGCAGCCTACCCATAGCGGGAGTCCTTAGGAGCGACGAGCAGTACTTC

j_call: TRBJ2-4
v_call: TRBV27
d_call: NA
clone_size: NA
cdr3_aa: CASSRIPGTTLAKNIQYF
cdr3_nt: TGTGCCAGCAGCCGTATACCGGGGACGACCCTAGCCAAAAACATTCAGTACTTC

j_call: TRBJ2-1
v_call: TRBV11-2
d_call: TRBD2
clone_size: NA
cdr3_aa: CASRLPGLAGLDEQFF
cdr3_nt: TGTGCCAGCAGGCTTCCGGGACTAGCGGGATTAGATGAGCAGTTCTTC

j_call: TRBJ2-5
v_call: TRBV19
d_call: TRBD2
clone_size: NA
cdr3_aa: CASSRTQRGGETQYF
cdr3_nt: TGTGCCAGTAGTAGGACCCAGCGGGGGGGAGAGACCCAGTACTTC

j_call: TRBJ2-1
v_call: TRBV4-1
d_call: TRBD2
clone_size: NA
cdr3_aa: CASSQRLAGPGNEQFF
cdr3_nt: TGCGCCAGCAGCCAAAGACTAGCGGGACCCGGGAATGAGCAGTTCTTC

j_call: TRBJ2-7
v_call: TRBV5-1
d_call: TRBD2
clone_size: once
cdr3_aa: CASRRTSGTLEQYF
cdr3_nt: TGCGCCAGCAGACGGACTAGCGGGACTCTAGAGCAGTACTTC

j_call: TRBJ2-3
v_call: TRBV6-9
d_call: TRBD2
clone_size: NA
cdr3_aa: CASRQAGDLPDTQYF
cdr3_nt: TGTGCCAGCAGACAAGCGGGAGATCTTCCAGATACGCAGTATTTT

j_call: TRBJ1-2
v_call: TRBV21-1
d_call: NA
clone_size: NA
cdr3_aa: CASRGKGQGRSGPYGYTF
cdr3_nt: TGTGCCAGCAGAGGTAAGGGACAGGGGCGATCCGGGCCCTATGGCTACACCTTC

j_call: TRBJ1-5
v_call: TRBV19
d_call: TRBD1
clone_size: NA
cdr3_aa: CASSIGGTGGFQPQHF
cdr3_nt: TGTGCCAGTAGTATAGGAGGGACAGGGGGTTTCCAGCCCCAGCATTTT